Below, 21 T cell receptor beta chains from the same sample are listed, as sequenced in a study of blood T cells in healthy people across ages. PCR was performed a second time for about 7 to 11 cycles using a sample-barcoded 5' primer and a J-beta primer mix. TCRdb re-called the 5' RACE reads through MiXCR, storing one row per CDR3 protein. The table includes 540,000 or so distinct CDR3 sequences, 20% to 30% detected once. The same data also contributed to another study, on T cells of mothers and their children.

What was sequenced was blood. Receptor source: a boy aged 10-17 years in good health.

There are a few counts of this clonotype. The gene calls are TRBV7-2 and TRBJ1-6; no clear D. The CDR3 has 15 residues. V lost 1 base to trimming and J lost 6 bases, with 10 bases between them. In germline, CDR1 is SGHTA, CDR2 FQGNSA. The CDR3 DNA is TGTGCCAGCAGCTTAGTCGGGAATACTAATTCACCCCTCCACTTT. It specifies CASSLVGNTNSPLHF.

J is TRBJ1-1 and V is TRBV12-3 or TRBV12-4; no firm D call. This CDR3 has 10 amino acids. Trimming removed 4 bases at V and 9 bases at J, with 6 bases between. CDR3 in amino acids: CASSSIQAFF. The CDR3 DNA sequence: TGTGCCAGCAGTTCCATACAAGCTTTCTTT.

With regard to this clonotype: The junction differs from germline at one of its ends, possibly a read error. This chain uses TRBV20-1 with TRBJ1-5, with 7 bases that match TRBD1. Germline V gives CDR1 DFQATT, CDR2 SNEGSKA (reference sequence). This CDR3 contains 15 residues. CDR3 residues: CSAREDRNSNQPQHF. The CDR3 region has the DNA TGCAGTGCCAGAGAGGACAGGAATAGCAATCAGCCCCAGCATTTT.

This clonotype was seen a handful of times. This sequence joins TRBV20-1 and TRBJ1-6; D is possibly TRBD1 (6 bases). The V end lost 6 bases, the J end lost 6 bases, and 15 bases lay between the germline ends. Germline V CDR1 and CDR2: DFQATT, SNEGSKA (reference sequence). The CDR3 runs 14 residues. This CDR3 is CSARKDSRNSPLHF. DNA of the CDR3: TGCAGTGCCAGGAAGGACAGCCGTAATTCACCCCTCCACTTT.

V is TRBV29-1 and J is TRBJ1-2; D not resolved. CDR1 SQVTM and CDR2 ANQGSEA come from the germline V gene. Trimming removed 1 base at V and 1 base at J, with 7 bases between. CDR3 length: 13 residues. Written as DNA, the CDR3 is TGCAGCGTTGAAGGGGAGGGTAACTATGGCTACACCTTC. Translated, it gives CSVEGEGNYGYTF.

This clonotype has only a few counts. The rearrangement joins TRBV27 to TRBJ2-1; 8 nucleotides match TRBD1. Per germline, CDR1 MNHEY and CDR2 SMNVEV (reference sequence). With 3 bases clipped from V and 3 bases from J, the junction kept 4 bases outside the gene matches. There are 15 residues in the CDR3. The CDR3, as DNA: TGTGCCAGCAGTTTGAGACAGGGGTTCTACAATGAGCAGTTCTTC. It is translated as CASSLRQGFYNEQFF.

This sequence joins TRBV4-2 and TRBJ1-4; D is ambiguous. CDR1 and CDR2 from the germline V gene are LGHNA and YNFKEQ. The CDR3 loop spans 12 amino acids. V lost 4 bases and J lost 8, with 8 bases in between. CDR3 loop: CASSPPSEKLFF. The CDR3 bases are TGTGCCAGCAGCCCTCCCTCCGAAAAACTGTTTTTT.

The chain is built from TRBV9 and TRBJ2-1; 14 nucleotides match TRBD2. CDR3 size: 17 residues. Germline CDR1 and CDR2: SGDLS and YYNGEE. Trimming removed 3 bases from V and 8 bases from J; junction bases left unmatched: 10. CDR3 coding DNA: TGTGCCAGCAGCGCCCGGGGACTAGCGGGAGTTAGGGATGAGCAGTTCTTC. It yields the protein CASSARGLAGVRDEQFF.

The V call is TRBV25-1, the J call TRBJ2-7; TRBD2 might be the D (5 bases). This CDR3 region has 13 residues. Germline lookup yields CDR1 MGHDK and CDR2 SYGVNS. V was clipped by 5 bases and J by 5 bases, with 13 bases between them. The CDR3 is CASSPGIGHEQYF. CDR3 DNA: TGTGCCAGCAGTCCGGGGATCGGGCACGAGCAGTACTTC.

For the CDR3, the DNA is TGTGCCAGCAGTTCCCAGCGGTCGTCGGGACTCATGACGCAGTATTTT. Its protein product is CASSSQRSSGLMTQYF. The chain joins TRBV27 to TRBJ2-3, with D possibly TRBD2 on 6 matching bases. V lost 4 bases, J lost 9 bases, and 23 bases lay in between. The CDR3 is made up of 16 amino acids. Germline assignment: CDR1 MNHEY and CDR2 SMNVEV (reference sequence).

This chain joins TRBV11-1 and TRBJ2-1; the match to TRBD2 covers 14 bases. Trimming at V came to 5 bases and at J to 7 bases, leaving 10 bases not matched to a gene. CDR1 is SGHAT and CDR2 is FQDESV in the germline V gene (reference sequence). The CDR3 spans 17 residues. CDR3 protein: CASSPHGTSGGLNEQFF. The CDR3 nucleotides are TGTGCCAGCAGCCCCCACGGGACTAGCGGGGGTTTGAATGAGCAGTTCTTC.

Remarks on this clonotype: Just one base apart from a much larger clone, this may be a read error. CDR3 DNA: TGCGCCAGCAGCCAAGGGACTAGCGGGCGGGCAGAGACCCAGTGCTTC. It specifies CASSQGTSGRAETQCF. V usage is TRBV4-3 and J usage is TRBJ2-5; 11 nucleotides match TRBD2. The germline gives CDR1 LGHNA, CDR2 YSLEER. There are 16 residues in the CDR3.

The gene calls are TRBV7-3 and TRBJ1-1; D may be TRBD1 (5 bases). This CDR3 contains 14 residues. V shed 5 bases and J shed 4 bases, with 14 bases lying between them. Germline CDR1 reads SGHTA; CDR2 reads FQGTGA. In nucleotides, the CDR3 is TGTGCCAGCAGCGTCGACGGGGCTGGCACTGAAGCTTTCTTT. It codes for CASSVDGAGTEAFF.

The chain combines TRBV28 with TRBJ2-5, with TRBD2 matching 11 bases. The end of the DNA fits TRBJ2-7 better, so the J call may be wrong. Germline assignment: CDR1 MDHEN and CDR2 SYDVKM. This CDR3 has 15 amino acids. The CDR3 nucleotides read TGTGCCAGCAGTGGGGTAGCGGGAGGGCCCTACGAGCAGTACTTC. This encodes CASSGVAGGPYEQYF.

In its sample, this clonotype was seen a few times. CDR3 region: CASSEIDAGELFF. The CDR3 DNA reads TGTGCCAGCTCAGAAATAGACGCCGGGGAGCTGTTTTTT. The chain carries TRBV18 and TRBJ2-2; D is undetermined. The CDR3 has 13 residues. V gave up 5 bases and J gave up 6 bases, with 10 bases separating them. Germline V gives CDR1 KGHSH, CDR2 LQKENI. Based on the CDR3 plus reference TRBV18 and TRBJ2-2, the full variable domain is NAGVMQNPRHLVRRRGQEARLRCSPMKGHSHVYWYRQLPEEGLKFMVYLQKENIIDESGMPKERFSAEFPKEGPSILRIQQVVRGDSAAYFCASSEIDAGELFFGEGSRLTVL.

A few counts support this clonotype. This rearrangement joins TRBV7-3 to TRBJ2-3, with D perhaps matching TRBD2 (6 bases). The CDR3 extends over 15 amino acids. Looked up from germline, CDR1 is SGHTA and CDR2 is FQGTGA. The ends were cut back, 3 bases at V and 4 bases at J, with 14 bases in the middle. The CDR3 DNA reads TGTGCCAGCAGCTTTCAACTAGCCGCCCCAGATACGCAGTATTTT. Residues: CASSFQLAAPDTQYF.

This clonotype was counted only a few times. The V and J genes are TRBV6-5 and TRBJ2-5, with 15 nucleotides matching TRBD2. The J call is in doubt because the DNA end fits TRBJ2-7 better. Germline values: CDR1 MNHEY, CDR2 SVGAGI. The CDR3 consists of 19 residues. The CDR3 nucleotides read TGTGCCAGCAGTTACTCCTTTCCGGGACTAGCGGGAGGTTCGCACGAGCAGTACTTC. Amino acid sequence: CASSYSFPGLAGGSHEQYF.

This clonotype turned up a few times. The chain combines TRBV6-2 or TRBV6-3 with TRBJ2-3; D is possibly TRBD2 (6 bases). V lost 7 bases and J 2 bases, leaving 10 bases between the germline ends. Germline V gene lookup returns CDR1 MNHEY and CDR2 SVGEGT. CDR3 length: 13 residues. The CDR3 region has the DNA TGTGCCAGCAAGGCTAGCGCCACAGATACGCAGTATTTT. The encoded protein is CASKASATDTQYF.

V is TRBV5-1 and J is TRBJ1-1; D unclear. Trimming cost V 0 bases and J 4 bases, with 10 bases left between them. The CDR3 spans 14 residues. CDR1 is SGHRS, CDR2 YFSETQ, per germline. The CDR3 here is CASSLGGVGTEAFF. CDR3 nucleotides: TGCGCCAGCAGCTTGGGTGGGGTAGGCACTGAAGCTTTCTTT.

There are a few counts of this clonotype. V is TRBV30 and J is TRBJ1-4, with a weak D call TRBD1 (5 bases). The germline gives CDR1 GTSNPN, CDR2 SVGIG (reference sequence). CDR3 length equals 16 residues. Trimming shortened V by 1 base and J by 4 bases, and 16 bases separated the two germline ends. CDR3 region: CAWSGAPRGSNEKLFF. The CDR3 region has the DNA TGTGCCTGGAGTGGGGCTCCTCGGGGGAGTAATGAAAAACTGTTTTTT.

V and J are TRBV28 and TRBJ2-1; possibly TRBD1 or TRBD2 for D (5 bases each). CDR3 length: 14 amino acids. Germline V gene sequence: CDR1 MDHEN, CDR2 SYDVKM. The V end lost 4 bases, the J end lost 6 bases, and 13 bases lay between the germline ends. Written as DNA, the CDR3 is TGTGCCAGCAGTTCGGGCTTTGGGGGCAATGAGCAGTTCTTC. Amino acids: CASSSGFGGNEQFF.